This T cell receptor beta chain is from a study of blood T cell repertoires in COVID-19. For the study at large: Samples of COVID-19 (acute and convalescent) were obtained from the United States, Italy and Spain.

In the authors' methods: Reference gene primer amplification in the assay estimated nucleated cell counts. Assay: immunoSEQ multiplex PCR; the TCRdb copy retains only in-frame clones and omits some. The DNA gave D and trimming, while V, J and clone size come from that table. The repertoire holds 100,000 to 150,000 clones, with 75% to 90% as singletons. V was cut by 0 bases and J by 4 bases, with 7 bases left in between. CDR1 is SGDLS and CDR2 is YYNGEE in the germline V gene. The CDR3 sequence is 14 residues long. The chain uses TRBV9 and TRBJ2-2; D is unresolved. Sequenced input: peripheral blood. The sequence was collected from a woman at least 80 years old with COVID-19, enrolled during active disease. CDR3 DNA sequence: TGTGCCAGCAGCGTAGATACAGCCACCGGGGAGCTGTTTTTT. It encodes CASSVDTATGELFF.